This T cell receptor beta chain was sequenced during a study of cytomegalovirus exposure and HLA in healthy donors. Turning to the study itself: Per a later analysis, the roughly 690 first-cohort and 120 or so validation repertoires shared one platform.

Profiling relied on immunoSEQ multiplex PCR, and the TCRdb table lists in-frame clones only, not all of them. The sample holds some 140,000 clones, about four fifths seen once. The CDR3 sequence is 14 residues long. The V end was cut by 3 bases, the J end by 8 bases, with 11 bases between. The germline V gene encodes CDR1 MNHEY and CDR2 SMNVEV (reference sequence). As concerns this clone: No antigen is known for it.

The study's findings and limits: Listed as cytomegalovirus-associated were 150 to 200 TCR beta chains. In the 95 to 150 validation repertoires, just under 95% of cluster scores exceeded 0, per a later analysis. The classifier reportedly diagnosed cytomegalovirus status with high specificity and sensitivity.

The chain links TRBV27 to TRBJ1-6, with D perhaps TRBD1 (5 bases). Sequenced: PBMCs. This TCR was recovered from a woman in her twenties or thirties in good health and CMV-seronegative. The CDR3 DNA follows: TGTGCCAGCAGTTTTCGGGGGAGTGATTCACCCCTCCACTTT. It translates to CASSFRGSDSPLHF.